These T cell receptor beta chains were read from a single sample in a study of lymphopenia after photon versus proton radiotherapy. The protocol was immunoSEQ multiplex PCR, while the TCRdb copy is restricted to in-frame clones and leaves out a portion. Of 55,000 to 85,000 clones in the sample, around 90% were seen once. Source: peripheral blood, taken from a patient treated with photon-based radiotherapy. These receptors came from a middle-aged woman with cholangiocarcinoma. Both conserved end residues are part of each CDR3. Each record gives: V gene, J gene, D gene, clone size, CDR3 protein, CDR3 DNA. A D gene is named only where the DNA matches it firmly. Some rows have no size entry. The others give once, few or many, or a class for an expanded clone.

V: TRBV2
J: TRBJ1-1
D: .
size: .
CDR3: CASMLTRREAFF
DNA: TGTGCCAGCATGCTGACTCGCCGCGAAGCTTTCTTT

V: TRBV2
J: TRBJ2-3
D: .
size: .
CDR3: CASQLGLGTDTQYF
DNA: TGTGCCAGCCAGTTGGGCCTGGGCACAGATACGCAGTATTTT

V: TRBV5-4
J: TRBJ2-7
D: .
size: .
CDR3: CASSPRTSSLTEQYF
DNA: TGTGCCAGCAGCCCCCGTACAAGCTCATTAACCGAGCAGTACTTC

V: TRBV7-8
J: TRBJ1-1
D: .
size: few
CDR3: CASSLQQGRAFF
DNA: TGTGCCAGCAGCCTCCAACAGGGACGGGCTTTCTTT

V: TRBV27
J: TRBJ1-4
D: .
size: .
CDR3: CASSSLNEKLFF
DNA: TGTGCCAGCAGTTCACTAAATGAAAAACTGTTTTTT

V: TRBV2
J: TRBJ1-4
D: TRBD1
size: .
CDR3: CASSGTGGGKLFF
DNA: TGTGCCAGCAGTGGGACAGGCGGCGGAAAACTGTTTTTT

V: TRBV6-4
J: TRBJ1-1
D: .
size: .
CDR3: CASKVGEHNTEAFF
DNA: TGTGCCAGCAAGGTCGGGGAGCACAACACTGAAGCTTTCTTT

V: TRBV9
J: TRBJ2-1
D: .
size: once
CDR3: CASSVEDGEVDEQFF
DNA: TGTGCCAGCAGCGTAGAGGACGGGGAGGTGGATGAGCAGTTCTTC

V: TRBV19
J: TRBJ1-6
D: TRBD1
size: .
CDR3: CASNTGTGGSPLHF
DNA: TGTGCCAGTAACACCGGGACAGGGGGTTCACCCCTCCACTTT

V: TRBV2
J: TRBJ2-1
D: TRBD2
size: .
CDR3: CASKGLAGGIIDNEQFF
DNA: TGTGCCAGCAAGGGACTAGCGGGGGGGATAATTGACAATGAGCAGTTCTTC

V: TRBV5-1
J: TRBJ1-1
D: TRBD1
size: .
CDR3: CASSMGTGAPLNTEAFF
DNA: TGCGCCAGCAGCATGGGGACAGGGGCCCCGTTGAACACTGAAGCTTTCTTT

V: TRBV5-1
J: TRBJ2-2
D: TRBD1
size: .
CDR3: CASSLKTGTGGGGELFF
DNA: TGCGCCAGCAGCTTGAAGACCGGGACAGGGGGCGGCGGGGAGCTGTTTTTT

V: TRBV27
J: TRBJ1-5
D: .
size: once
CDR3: CASSSHRDSNQPQHF
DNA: TGTGCCAGCAGTTCCCACAGGGATAGCAATCAGCCCCAGCATTTT

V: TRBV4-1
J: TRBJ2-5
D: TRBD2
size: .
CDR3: CASSRTSGGQTEQETQYF
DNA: TGCGCCAGCAGCCGGACTAGCGGGGGCCAAACCGAGCAAGAGACCCAGTACTTC

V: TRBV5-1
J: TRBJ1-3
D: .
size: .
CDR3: CASSLAPRPDSGNTIYF
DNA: TGCGCCAGCAGCTTGGCCCCCCGCCCTGACTCTGGAAACACCATATATTTT

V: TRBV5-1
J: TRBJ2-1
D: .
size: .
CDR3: CASSFGGYNEQFF
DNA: TGCGCCAGCAGCTTTGGGGGGTACAATGAGCAGTTCTTC

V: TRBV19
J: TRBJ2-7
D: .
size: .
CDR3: CASSRLAPAPEQYF
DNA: TGTGCCAGTAGTCGCCTGGCCCCAGCGCCCGAGCAGTACTTC

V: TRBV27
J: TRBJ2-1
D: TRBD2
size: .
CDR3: CASSPLGLAEQTKQFF
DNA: TGTGCCAGCAGTCCGCTCGGACTAGCGGAGCAGACAAAGCAGTTCTTC

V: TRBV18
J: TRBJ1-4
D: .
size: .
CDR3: CASSPGGATNEKLFF
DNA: TGTGCCAGCTCACCTGGAGGCGCAACTAATGAAAAACTGTTTTTT

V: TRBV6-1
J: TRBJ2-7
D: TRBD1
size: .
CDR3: CASSEGGQGSEQYF
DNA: TGTGCCAGCAGTGAAGGGGGACAGGGCTCCGAGCAGTACTTC

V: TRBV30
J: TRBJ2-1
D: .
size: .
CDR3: CAWSVEALNEQFF
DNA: TGTGCCTGGAGTGTAGAGGCCCTCAATGAGCAGTTCTTC

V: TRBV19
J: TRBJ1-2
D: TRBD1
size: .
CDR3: CASSPRGRGNYGYTF
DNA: TGTGCCAGTAGTCCCCGTGGCAGGGGGAACTATGGCTACACCTTC

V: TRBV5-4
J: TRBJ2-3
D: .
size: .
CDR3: CASSLEVADTQYF
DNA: TGTGCCAGCAGCTTGGAGGTTGCAGATACGCAGTATTTT

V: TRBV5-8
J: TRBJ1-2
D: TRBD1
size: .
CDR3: CASSLVRGQGAHRGYTF
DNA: TGTGCCAGCAGCTTGGTGAGGGGACAGGGGGCGCATCGTGGCTACACCTTC

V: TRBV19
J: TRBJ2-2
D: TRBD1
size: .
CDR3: CASNRGQNTGELFF
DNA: TGTGCCAGTAATAGGGGGCAAAACACCGGGGAGCTGTTTTTT

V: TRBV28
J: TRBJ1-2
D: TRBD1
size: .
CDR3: CASSSPDRGNYGYTF
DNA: TGTGCCAGCAGTTCCCCGGACAGGGGTAACTATGGCTACACCTTC

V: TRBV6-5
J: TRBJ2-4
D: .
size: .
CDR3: CASSPDKLAKNIQYF
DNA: TGTGCCAGCAGCCCGGACAAGCTAGCCAAAAACATTCAGTACTTC

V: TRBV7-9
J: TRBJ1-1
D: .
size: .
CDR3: CASSLLPEAFF
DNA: TGTGCCAGCAGCTTACTCCCTGAAGCTTTCTTT

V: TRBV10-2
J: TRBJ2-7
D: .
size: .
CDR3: CASSDAALGTTTYEQYF
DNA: TGCGCCAGCAGTGATGCGGCCTTGGGGACCACGACCTACGAGCAGTACTTC

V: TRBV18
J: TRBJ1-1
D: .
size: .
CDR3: CASSPLSKNTEAFF
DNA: TGTGCCAGCTCACCACTATCAAAGAACACTGAAGCTTTCTTT

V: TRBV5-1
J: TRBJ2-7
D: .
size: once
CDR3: CASSLTGLYEQYF
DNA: TGCGCCAGCAGCTTGACAGGGCTCTACGAGCAGTACTTC

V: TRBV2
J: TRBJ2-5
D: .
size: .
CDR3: CASIRGGGRRETQYF
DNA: TGTGCCAGCATCAGGGGTGGGGGGAGAAGGGAGACCCAGTACTTC

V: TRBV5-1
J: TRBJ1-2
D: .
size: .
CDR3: CATIGGGQSVHGYTF
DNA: TGCGCCACCATAGGCGGGGGACAATCTGTACATGGCTACACCTTC

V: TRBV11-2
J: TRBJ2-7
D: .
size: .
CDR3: CASSLWGGDEQYF
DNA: TGTGCCAGCAGCTTATGGGGAGGAGACGAGCAGTACTTC

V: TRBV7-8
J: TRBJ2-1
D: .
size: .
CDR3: CASSTGFSSDEQFF
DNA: TGTGCCAGCAGTACGGGATTCTCCTCGGATGAGCAGTTCTTC

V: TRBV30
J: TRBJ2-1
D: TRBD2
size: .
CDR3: CAAVAGSYNEQFF
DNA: TGTGCGGCGGTAGCGGGCTCCTACAATGAGCAGTTCTTC

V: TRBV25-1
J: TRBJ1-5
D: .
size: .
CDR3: CASSAHNQPQHF
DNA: TGTGCCAGCAGTGCTCACAATCAGCCCCAGCATTTT

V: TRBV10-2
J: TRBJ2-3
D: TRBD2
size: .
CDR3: CASSLLTGGSDTQYF
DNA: TGCGCCAGCAGCCTTTTGACGGGAGGGTCGGATACGCAGTATTTT

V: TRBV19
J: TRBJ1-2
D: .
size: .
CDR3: CASSIVPLWGYTF
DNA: TGTGCCAGTAGTATAGTCCCTCTGTGGGGCTACACCTTC

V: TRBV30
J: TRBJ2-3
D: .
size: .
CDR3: CAWSVDTNTQYF
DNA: TGTGCCTGGAGTGTAGACACCAATACGCAGTATTTT

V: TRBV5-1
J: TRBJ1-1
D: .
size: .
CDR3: CASSLANGAAEAFF
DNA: TGCGCCAGCAGCTTGGCCAACGGGGCCGCTGAAGCTTTCTTT

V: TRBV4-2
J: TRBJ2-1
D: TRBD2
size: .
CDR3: CASSQEGGTSASYNEQFF
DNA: TGTGCCAGCAGCCAAGAAGGGGGGACTAGCGCCTCCTACAATGAGCAGTTCTTC